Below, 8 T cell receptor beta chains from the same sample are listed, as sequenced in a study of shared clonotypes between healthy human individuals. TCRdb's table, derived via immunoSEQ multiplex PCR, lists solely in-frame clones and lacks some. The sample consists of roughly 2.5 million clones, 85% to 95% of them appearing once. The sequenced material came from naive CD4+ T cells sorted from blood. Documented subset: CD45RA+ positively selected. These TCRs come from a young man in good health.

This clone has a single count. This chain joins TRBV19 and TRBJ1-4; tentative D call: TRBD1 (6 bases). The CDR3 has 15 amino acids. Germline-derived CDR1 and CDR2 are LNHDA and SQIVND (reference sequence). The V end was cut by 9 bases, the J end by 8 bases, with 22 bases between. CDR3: CASRREQGVSEKLFF. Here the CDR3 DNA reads TGTGCCAGCCGCAGGGAACAGGGAGTCAGCGAAAAACTGTTTTTT.

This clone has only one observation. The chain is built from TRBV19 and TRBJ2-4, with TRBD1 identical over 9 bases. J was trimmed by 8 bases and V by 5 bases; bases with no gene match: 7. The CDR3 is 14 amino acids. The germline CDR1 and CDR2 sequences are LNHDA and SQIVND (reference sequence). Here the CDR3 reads CASSGTGSPDIQYF. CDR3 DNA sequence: TGTGCCAGTAGTGGGACAGGGTCCCCGGACATTCAGTACTTC.

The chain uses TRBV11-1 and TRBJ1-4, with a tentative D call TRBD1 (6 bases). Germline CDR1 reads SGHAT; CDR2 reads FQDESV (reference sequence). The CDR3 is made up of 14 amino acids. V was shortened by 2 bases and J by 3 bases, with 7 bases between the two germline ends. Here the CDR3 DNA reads TGTGCCAGCAGCTTACAGGGGTCTAATGAAAAACTGTTTTTT. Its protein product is CASSLQGSNEKLFF.

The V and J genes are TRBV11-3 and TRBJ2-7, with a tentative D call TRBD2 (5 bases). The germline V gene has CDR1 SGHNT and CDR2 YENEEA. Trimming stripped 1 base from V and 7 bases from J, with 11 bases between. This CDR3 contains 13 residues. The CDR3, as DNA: TGTGCCAGCAGCTTAGGACTTGGCGGGGAGCAGTACTTC. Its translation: CASSLGLGGEQYF.

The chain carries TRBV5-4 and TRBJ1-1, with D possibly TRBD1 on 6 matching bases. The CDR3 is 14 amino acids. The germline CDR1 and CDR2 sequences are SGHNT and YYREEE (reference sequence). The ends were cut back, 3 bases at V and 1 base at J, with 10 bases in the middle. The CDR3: CASSSKQGNTEAFF. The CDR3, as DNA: TGTGCCAGCAGCTCGAAACAGGGGAACACTGAAGCTTTCTTT.

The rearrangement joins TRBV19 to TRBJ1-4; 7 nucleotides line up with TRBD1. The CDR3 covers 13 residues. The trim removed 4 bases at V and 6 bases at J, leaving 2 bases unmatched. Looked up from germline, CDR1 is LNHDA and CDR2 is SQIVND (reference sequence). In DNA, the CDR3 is TGTGCCAGTAGTAGGAGGGGGCATGAAAAACTGTTTTTT. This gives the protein CASSRRGHEKLFF. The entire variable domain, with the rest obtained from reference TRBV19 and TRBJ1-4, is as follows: DGGITQSPKYLFRKEGQNVTLSCEQNLNHDAMYWYRQDPGQGLRLIYYSQIVNDFQKGDIAEGYSVSREKKESFPLTVTSAQKNPTAFYLCASSRRGHEKLFFGSGTQLSVL.

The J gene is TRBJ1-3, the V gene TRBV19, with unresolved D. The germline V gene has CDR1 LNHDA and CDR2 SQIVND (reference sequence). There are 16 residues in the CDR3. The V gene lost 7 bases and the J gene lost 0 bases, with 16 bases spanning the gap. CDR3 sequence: CASTSSGVSSGNTIYF. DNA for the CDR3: TGTGCCAGTACCTCAAGCGGGGTCTCCTCTGGAAACACCATATATTTT. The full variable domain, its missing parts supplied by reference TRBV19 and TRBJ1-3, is DGGITQSPKYLFRKEGQNVTLSCEQNLNHDAMYWYRQDPGQGLRLIYYSQIVNDFQKGDIAEGYSVSREKKESFPLTVTSAQKNPTAFYLCASTSSGVSSGNTIYFGEGSWLTVV.

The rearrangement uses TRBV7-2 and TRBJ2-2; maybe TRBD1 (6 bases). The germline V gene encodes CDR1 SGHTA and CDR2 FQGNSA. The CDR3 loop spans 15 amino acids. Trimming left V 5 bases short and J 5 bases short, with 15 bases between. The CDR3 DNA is TGTGCCAGCAGCGCCCCGGGACACCAAACCGGGGAGCTGTTTTTT. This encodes CASSAPGHQTGELFF.